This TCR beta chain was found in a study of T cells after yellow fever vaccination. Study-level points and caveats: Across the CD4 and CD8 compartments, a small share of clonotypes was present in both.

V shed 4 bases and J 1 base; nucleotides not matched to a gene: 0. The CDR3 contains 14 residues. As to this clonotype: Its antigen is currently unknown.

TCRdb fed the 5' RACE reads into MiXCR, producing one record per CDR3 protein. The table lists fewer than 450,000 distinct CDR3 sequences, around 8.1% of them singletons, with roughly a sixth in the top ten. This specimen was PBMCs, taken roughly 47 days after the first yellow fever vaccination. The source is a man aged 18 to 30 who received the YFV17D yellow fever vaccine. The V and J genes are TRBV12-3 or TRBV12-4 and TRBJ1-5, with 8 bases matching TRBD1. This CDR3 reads CASSWTGSNQPQHF. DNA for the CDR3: TGTGCCAGCAGTTGGACAGGGAGCAATCAGCCCCAGCATTTT.